This entry features one T cell receptor (beta chain) sequence. The method was immunoSEQ multiplex PCR; TCRdb's version includes in-frame clones alone and lacks a portion of them. The table includes about 69,000 clones, approximately 90% detected once. This record belongs to a study of blood T cell repertoires in COVID-19. The germline V gene encodes CDR1 MNHEY and CDR2 SMNVEV (reference sequence). J was trimmed by 7 bases and V by 5 bases; bases with no gene match: 9. CDR3 length: 15 residues. The material sequenced was peripheral blood. V and J are TRBV27 and TRBJ1-4, with 8 bases aligning to TRBD1. The source is a woman aged 55-70 years with active COVID-19. The CDR3 DNA follows: TGTGCCAGCAGTGCGCAGGGGGCGAGGGGTGAAAAACTGTTTTTT. Translated, it gives CASSAQGARGEKLFF.